Sequencing of this T cell receptor (beta chain) was carried out in a study of blood T cell repertoires in COVID-19. Some clones are missing from TCRdb's copy, which holds only in-frame ones; the method was immunoSEQ multiplex PCR. The sample lists 30,000 or so clones, approximately 82% occurring once. The V gene's germline CDR1 is MNHNS and CDR2 SASEGT. The length of the CDR3 is 14 residues. V lost 2 bases and J 5 bases, leaving 10 bases between the germline ends. The chain uses TRBV6-1 and TRBJ1-5; D might be TRBD1 (6 bases). Sequenced material: peripheral blood. The sequence derives from an elderly man with active or convalescent COVID-19. CDR3 loop: CASSEYRVDQPQHF. The DNA of the CDR3 is TGTGCCAGCAGTGAATACAGGGTGGATCAGCCCCAGCATTTT.